This entry lists 9 T cell receptor beta chains sequenced from one sample in a study of T cells in Graves' hyperthyroidism and ophthalmopathy. Researchers amplified the TCR beta CDR3 regions from RNA transcripts. The HTBI primer set served for first-round RT-PCR of the TCR CDR3. TCRdb re-called the multiplex PCR reads through MiXCR, storing one row per CDR3 protein. Of 450,000 to 600,000 distinct CDR3 sequences in the sample, 14% are singletons; the top ten hold roughly 14%. The sequenced material came from blood. The receptors here all came from a woman in her thirties or forties with Graves' hyperthyroidism.

This clonotype was picked up many times. The chain is built from TRBV7-3 and TRBJ2-1; no firm D call. The CDR3 sequence is 13 residues long. Germline-derived CDR1 and CDR2 are SGHTA and FQGTGA. Trimming took off 1 base at V and 5 bases at J, with 6 bases between the two ends. Here the CDR3 DNA reads TGTGCCAGCAGCTTAAGCAGAGACAATGAGCAGTTCTTC. Amino acid sequence: CASSLSRDNEQFF.

This clonotype was detected ten times or more. In DNA form, the CDR3 reads TGTGCCAGCAGCCAAGTACTACTAGCGGGAGGGTCGGGCGAGACCCAGTACTTC. Protein sequence: CASSQVLLAGGSGETQYF. The V call is TRBV3-1, the J call TRBJ2-5; TRBD2 agrees at 13 bases. Per germline, CDR1 LGHDT and CDR2 YNNKEL (reference sequence). V shed 1 base, J shed 5 bases, and the junction held 10 bases outside the gene matches. This CDR3 has 18 amino acids.

This clonotype was observed at least ten times. This chain uses TRBV9 with TRBJ2-5; 11 bases match TRBD2. The germline V gene has CDR1 SGDLS and CDR2 YYNGEE. The CDR3 totals 15 residues. The V gene end was trimmed by 3 bases and the J gene end by 4 bases; junction bases not matched to a gene: 5. The DNA of the CDR3 is TGTGCCAGCAGCGCGACCGGGACTAGCGGAGAGACCCAGTACTTC. This gives the protein CASSATGTSGETQYF.

The chain recombines TRBV7-9 with TRBJ2-3; 9 bases line up with TRBD1. V lost 1 base, J lost 0 bases, and 5 bases stayed unmatched. The length of the CDR3 is 17 residues. Germline V gene data show CDR1 as SEHNR and CDR2 as FQNEAQ (reference sequence). The CDR3 region is CASSLVFGTGSTDTQYF. DNA of the CDR3: TGTGCCAGCAGCTTAGTGTTTGGGACAGGGAGCACAGATACGCAGTATTTT.

DNA of the CDR3: TGTGCCAGCAGCGTGAGAGGGACTAGCAGATTATACGAGCAGTACTTC. It translates to CASSVRGTSRLYEQYF. The genes are TRBV13 and TRBJ2-7; 9 bases line up with TRBD2. Germline CDR1 reads PRHDT; CDR2 reads FYEKMQ (reference sequence). V trimming: 5 bases; J trimming: 4 bases; junction bases outside the gene matches: 12. This CDR3 is 16 amino acids long.

This clonotype occurred a few times. This chain connects TRBV5-6 to TRBJ1-4; D is unresolved. Germline assignment: CDR1 SGHDT and CDR2 YYEEEE. The CDR3 length is 15 residues. The ends were cut back, 0 bases at V and 2 bases at J, with 8 bases in the middle. CDR3 DNA: TGTGCCAGCAGCTTGGTCGGGCAGACTAATGAAAAACTGTTTTTT. This encodes CASSLVGQTNEKLFF.

This chain uses TRBV20-1 with TRBJ2-3; 8 nucleotides agree with TRBD1. CDR1 is DFQATT, CDR2 SNEGSKA, per germline (reference sequence). V shed 3 bases and J 3 bases; nucleotides not matched to a gene: 5. The CDR3 has 14 amino acids. In DNA, the CDR3 is TGCAGTGCTAGTCTTGGACAGGGAACAGATACGCAGTATTTT. It encodes CSASLGQGTDTQYF.

A word on this clonotype: A much more abundant neighbour one base away suggests this may be a read error. V is TRBV20-1 and J is TRBJ1-5, with D perhaps matching TRBD1 (5 bases). The germline V gene encodes CDR1 DFQATT and CDR2 SNEGSKA (reference sequence). This CDR3 has 15 amino acids. The CDR3, as DNA: TGCGGTGCTCGGGAGGTAGGGGAATCGAATCAGCCCCAGCATTTT. Translation: CGAREVGESNQPQHF.

This clonotype was counted between two and nine times. This chain links TRBV10-3 with TRBJ1-3; D is ambiguous. This CDR3 is 15 amino acids long. V gave up 2 bases and J gave up 0 bases, with 8 bases separating them. CDR1 and CDR2 (germline): ENHRY, SYGVKD. For the CDR3, the DNA is TGTGCCATCAGTGAGGGGTCCCCCTCTGGAAACACCATATATTTT. It codes for CAISEGSPSGNTIYF.